This entry is about one T cell receptor (beta chain). The data belong to a study of control samples from healthy donors and cancer patients. The assay was immunoSEQ multiplex PCR, and TCRdb's table has in-frame clones only and misses some. The sample holds about 160,000 clones; roughly 95% are singletons and the top ten take approximately 1%. This CDR3 is built from 12 residues. The sequenced sample consisted of blood. This sequence was found in a woman aged 25 to 39 in good health. The chain joins TRBV21-1 to TRBJ1-5. TRBV21-1 has pseudogene status. The DNA of the CDR3 is TGTGCCAGCAACCCGGGCCAACAGCCCCAGCATTTT. Translation gives CASNPGQQPQHF.